The 21 T cell receptor beta chains below come from one sample, sequenced in a study of T cells in Graves' hyperthyroidism and ophthalmopathy. RNA transcripts were the template for amplifying TCR beta CDR3 regions. RT-PCR in the first round (using the HTBI primer set) targeted the TCR CDR3. Using its own MiXCR run on the multiplex PCR reads, TCRdb lists one record per CDR3 protein. The data contain under 250,000 distinct CDR3 sequences, less than 20% of them singletons. Source material: blood. The receptor set was obtained from a woman aged 45-65 years with Graves' hyperthyroidism.

This clonotype was detected many times. CDR3 loop: CSAGKGLFSYNEQFF. CDR3 bases: TGCAGTGCTGGAAAGGGACTTTTCTCCTACAATGAGCAGTTCTTC. J is TRBJ2-1 and V is TRBV20-1; perhaps TRBD2 as D (6 bases). The CDR3 is 15 amino acids. V lost 5 bases and J 0 bases, leaving 14 bases between the germline ends. Germline lookup yields CDR1 DFQATT and CDR2 SNEGSKA (reference sequence).

The chain employs TRBV30 and TRBJ1-2, with 9 bases matching TRBD1. V was clipped by 4 bases and J by 4 bases; unmatched bases: 19. The germline CDR1 and CDR2 sequences are GTSNPN and SVGIG (reference sequence). The CDR3 is made up of 18 amino acids. The CDR3 DNA reads as TGTGCCTGGAAATCCCCCCGAGACAGGGGGTCCTTCTCCTATGGCTACACCTTC. As protein: CAWKSPRDRGSFSYGYTF.

The rearrangement uses TRBV24-1 and TRBJ2-3; tentative D call: TRBD1 (7 bases). Trimming removed 4 bases from V and 4 bases from J, with 14 bases in between. The V gene's germline CDR1 is KGHDR and CDR2 SFDVKD. The CDR3 length is 15 residues. This chain's CDR3 is CATSEADRRADTQYF. In DNA, the CDR3 is TGTGCCACCAGTGAGGCGGACAGGAGGGCAGATACGCAGTATTTT.

This chain uses TRBV19 with TRBJ1-2, with D tentatively TRBD1 (5 bases). The ends were cut back, 4 bases at V and 0 bases at J, with 15 bases in the middle. The V gene's germline CDR1 is LNHDA and CDR2 SQIVND (reference sequence). The CDR3 extends over 16 amino acids. In DNA form, the CDR3 reads TGTGCCAGTAGTAAGGGACGGATAGTTACTAACTATGGCTACACCTTC. It yields the protein CASSKGRIVTNYGYTF. The variable domain in full, completed from reference TRBV19 and TRBJ1-2, reads DGGITQSPKYLFRKEGQNVTLSCEQNLNHDAMYWYRQDPGQGLRLIYYSQIVNDFQKGDIAEGYSVSREKKESFPLTVTSAQKNPTAFYLCASSKGRIVTNYGYTFGSGTRLTVV.

Ten or more counts support this clonotype. V gene TRBV12-5 combines with J gene TRBJ2-5; D tentatively reads TRBD1 or TRBD2 (5 bases each). Germline CDR1 and CDR2: LGHNT and FRNRAP. V lost 5 bases, J lost 4 bases, and 23 bases lay in between. The CDR3 extends over 17 amino acids. CDR3: CASGIDPTGTNGETQYF. The CDR3, as DNA: TGTGCTAGTGGTATAGATCCGACCGGGACGAACGGAGAGACCCAGTACTTC. Full variable domain (outside the CDR3, taken from reference TRBV12-5 and TRBJ2-5): DARVTQTPRHKVTEMGQEVTMRCQPILGHNTVFWYRQTMMQGLELLAYFRNRAPLDDSGMPKDRFSAEMPDATLATLKIQPSEPRDSAVYFCASGIDPTGTNGETQYFGPGTRLLVL.

This clonotype was recorded at least ten times. This chain uses TRBV6-1 with TRBJ1-5, with no clear D. The CDR3 is 14 amino acids. CDR1 is MNHNS, CDR2 SASEGT, per germline. V was cut by 8 bases and J by 5 bases, with 16 bases left in between. The CDR3 loop is CASLGVATYQPQHF. CDR3 DNA: TGTGCCAGCCTCGGCGTCGCGACCTATCAGCCCCAGCATTTT.

Regarding this clonotype: A clone one base away is much larger, so this may be a read error. Since the CDR3 does not end with the conserved phenylalanine or tryptophan, this likely comes from a read error. This sequence joins TRBV20-1 and TRBJ1-3, with D tentatively TRBD1 (6 bases). CDR1 DFQATT and CDR2 SNEGSKA come from the germline V gene (reference sequence). The CDR3 consists of 15 residues. Trimming took 3 bases from V and 2 from J, leaving 14 bases between them. CDR3 sequence (DNA): TGCAGTGCTAGCGCTCTGGGGGCTGCTGGAAACACCATATATCTT. It yields the protein CSASALGAAGNTIYL.

This clonotype has ten or more counts. The rearrangement joins TRBV9 to TRBJ2-1; perhaps TRBD2 as D (6 bases). Germline CDR1 and CDR2: SGDLS and YYNGEE. V was pared by 0 bases and J by 0 bases, with 10 bases between. CDR3 length equals 16 residues. The CDR3: CASSVAPEGSYNEQFF. CDR3 coding DNA: TGTGCCAGCAGCGTAGCTCCGGAGGGCTCCTACAATGAGCAGTTCTTC.

The chain joins TRBV30 to TRBJ2-7, with a possible D match to TRBD2 (6 bases). Trimming took 0 bases from V and 1 from J, leaving 10 bases between them. The CDR3 covers 14 residues. Germline values: CDR1 GTSNPN, CDR2 SVGIG (reference sequence). The CDR3 DNA is TGTGCCTGGAGTGTAGGAGGGATTTCCTACGAGCAGTACTTC. Its translation is CAWSVGGISYEQYF. The full variable domain, rest sourced from reference TRBV30 and TRBJ2-7, is SQTIHQWPATLVQPVGSPLSLECTVEGTSNPNLYWYRQAAGRGLQLLFYSVGIGQISSEVPQNLSASRPQDRQFILSSKKLLLSDSGFYLCAWSVGGISYEQYFGPGTRLTVT.

In the case of this clonotype: Just one base apart from a much larger clone, this may be a read error. The chain combines TRBV27 with TRBJ1-1; TRBD1 aligns across 7 bases. The length of the CDR3 is 11 residues. Germline V gives CDR1 MNHEY, CDR2 SMNVEV (reference sequence). In nucleotides, the CDR3 is TGTGCCACAGGGGGGAACACTGAAGCTTCCTTT. Its translation is CATGGNTEASF.

This clonotype came up a few times. The rearrangement joins TRBV19 to TRBJ1-2; weak D call: TRBD1 (5 bases). This CDR3 has 14 residues. V was clipped by 2 bases and J by 8 bases, with 15 bases between them. Germline CDR1 LNHDA, CDR2 SQIVND (reference sequence). CDR3 sequence (DNA): TGTGCCAGTAGTATACAAGGTTCCGGGGCCGGCTACACCTTC. This translates into CASSIQGSGAGYTF. Full variable domain (outside the CDR3, taken from reference TRBV19 and TRBJ1-2): DGGITQSPKYLFRKEGQNVTLSCEQNLNHDAMYWYRQDPGQGLRLIYYSQIVNDFQKGDIAEGYSVSREKKESFPLTVTSAQKNPTAFYLCASSIQGSGAGYTFGSGTRLTVV.

This clonotype was found many times. J is TRBJ2-7 and V is TRBV7-2; possible D gene TRBD2, 5 bases. Trimming stripped 5 bases from V and 6 bases from J, with 8 bases between. CDR3 length: 11 residues. Germline V gene lookup returns CDR1 SGHTA and CDR2 FQGNSA. CDR3 protein: CASSRRSEQYF. The CDR3 region has the DNA TGTGCCAGCAGCCGGAGGAGCGAGCAGTACTTC.

V usage is TRBV6-1 and J usage is TRBJ2-7; D uncertain. Germline CDR1 and CDR2: MNHNS and SASEGT. Trimming removed 9 bases at V and 1 base at J, with 19 bases between. The CDR3 runs 15 residues. The CDR3 bases are TGTGCCAGTGAACTTACCACCCTCCCTTCCTACGAGCAGTACTTC. This encodes CASELTTLPSYEQYF.

This clonotype was observed at least ten times. V gene TRBV11-2 combines with J gene TRBJ1-2; D uncertain. This CDR3 contains 12 residues. Trimming took off 6 bases at V and 2 bases at J, with 7 bases between the two ends. CDR1 SGHAT and CDR2 FQNNGV come from the germline V gene. DNA of the CDR3: TGTGCCAGCAGAGGACGGAACTATGGCTACACCTTC. Its translation is CASRGRNYGYTF.

The chain links TRBV7-8 to TRBJ1-2; D call uncertain. V was trimmed by 5 bases and J by 0 bases, leaving 10 bases between them. There are 14 residues in the CDR3. Germline V gives CDR1 SGHVS, CDR2 FQNEAQ. The CDR3 DNA follows: TGTGCCAGCAGCCCTCCGGGTTCTAACTATGGCTACACCTTC. It yields the protein CASSPPGSNYGYTF. Combining the CDR3 with reference TRBV7-8 and TRBJ1-2 gives the whole variable domain GAGVSQSPRYKVAKRGQDVALRCDPISGHVSLFWYQQALGQGPEFLTYFQNEAQLDKSGLPSDRFFAERPEGSVSTLKIQRTQQEDSAVYLCASSPPGSNYGYTFGSGTRLTVV.

This clonotype was counted only a few times. This chain connects TRBV20-1 to TRBJ2-2, with 9 nucleotides matching TRBD2. The CDR3 runs 17 residues. V dropped 0 bases and J dropped 6; count of bases not matched to a gene: 11. Germline values: CDR1 DFQATT, CDR2 SNEGSKA (reference sequence). In DNA form, the CDR3 reads TGCAGTGCTAGAGATAGGGCTAGCGGGATAATAGCCGGGGAGCTGTTTTTT. Its protein product is CSARDRASGIIAGELFF.

This clonotype was observed a handful of times. The chain uses TRBV27 and TRBJ2-7, with TRBD1 matching over 7 bases. CDR1 MNHEY and CDR2 SMNVEV come from the germline V gene (reference sequence). CDR3 length: 17 residues. Trimming removed 2 bases from V and 3 bases from J; junction bases left unmatched: 13. This CDR3 reads CASSLRNSGTALYEQYF. As DNA, the CDR3 is TGTGCCAGCAGTTTAAGGAATTCCGGGACAGCCCTCTACGAGCAGTACTTC.

This clonotype was observed a few times. In DNA form, the CDR3 reads TGTGCCAGCAGTGCACCGGGACAGGGGCGCAACGAGCAGTACTTC. Translation gives CASSAPGQGRNEQYF. This chain connects TRBV28 to TRBJ2-7; TRBD1 agrees at 10 bases. V was pared by 5 bases and J by 5 bases, with 9 bases of the junction left unmatched. The germline V gene has CDR1 MDHEN and CDR2 SYDVKM. CDR3 length equals 15 residues.

This clonotype was counted only a few times. CDR3 in amino acids: CSVDLLGPSGNYEQYF. The CDR3 region has the DNA TGCAGCGTTGACCTCCTGGGGCCTAGCGGAAATTACGAGCAGTACTTC. The chain joins TRBV29-1 to TRBJ2-7; 7 positions match TRBD2. The ends lost 3 bases at V and 4 bases at J; junction bases unmatched: 15. The germline gives CDR1 SQVTM, CDR2 ANQGSEA. The CDR3 sequence is 16 residues long.

In this sample, this clonotype turned up a few times. The V gene is TRBV6-5, the J gene TRBJ2-5; maybe TRBD1 (7 bases). The germline V and J ends were trimmed by 0 bases and 5 bases, with 10 bases remaining between them. This CDR3 has 14 amino acids. In germline, CDR1 is MNHEY, CDR2 SVGAGI. CDR3: CASSYSPGGETQYF. The CDR3 DNA reads as TGTGCCAGCAGTTACTCGCCAGGGGGGGAGACCCAGTACTTC.

The V call is TRBV5-5, the J call TRBJ1-5, with TRBD1 matching 10 bases. This CDR3 is 14 amino acids long. Unmatched junction bases numbered 7, after V lost 6 bases and J lost 7 bases. Germline assignment: CDR1 SGHKS and CDR2 YYEKEE (reference sequence). CDR3 nucleotides: TGTGCCAGCAAACGACAGGGGGCTGGGCAGCCCCAGCATTTT. Its translation is CASKRQGAGQPQHF.